Given below is one T cell receptor beta chain in context. The V and J ends lost 4 bases and 10 bases, in that order; junction bases with no gene match: 6. This CDR3 has 12 residues. Germline V lookup: CDR1 MNHEY, CDR2 SVGAGI. This sample was included in a study of blood T cell repertoires in COVID-19. Across the study: COVID-19 samples, acute and convalescent, were from the United States, Italy and Spain.

Sequenced by immunoSEQ multiplex PCR; TCRdb stores in-frame clones only, minus some. Found here are 25,000 to 30,000 clones, more than 80% of them singletons; the top ten hold 2% to 3%. The chain combines TRBV6-5 with TRBJ1-1; TRBD1 matches at 7 bases. The sequencing sample was made of peripheral blood. This TCR was recovered from a human donor in a cohort sampled during active COVID-19. CDR3 coding DNA: TGTGCCAGCAGTTTCAGGACAGGAGGAGCTTTCTTT. It codes for CASSFRTGGAFF.